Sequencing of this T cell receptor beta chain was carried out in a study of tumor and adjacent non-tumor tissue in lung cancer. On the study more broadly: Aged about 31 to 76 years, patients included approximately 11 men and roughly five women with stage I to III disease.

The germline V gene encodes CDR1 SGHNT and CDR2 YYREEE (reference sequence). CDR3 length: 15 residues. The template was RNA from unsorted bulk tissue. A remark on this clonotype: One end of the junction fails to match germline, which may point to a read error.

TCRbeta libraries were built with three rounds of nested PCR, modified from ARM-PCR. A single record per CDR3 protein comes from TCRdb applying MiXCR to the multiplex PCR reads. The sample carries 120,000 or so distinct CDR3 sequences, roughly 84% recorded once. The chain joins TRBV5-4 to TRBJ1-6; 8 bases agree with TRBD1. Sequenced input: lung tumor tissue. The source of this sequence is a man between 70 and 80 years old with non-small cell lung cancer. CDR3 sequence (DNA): TGTGCCAGTAGCATGACAGGGGATAGTAACTCACCCGTCCACTTT. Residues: CASSMTGDSNSPVHF. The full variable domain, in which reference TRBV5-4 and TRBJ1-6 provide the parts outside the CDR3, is ETGVTQSPTHLIKTRGQQVTLRCSSQSGHNTVSWYQQALGQGPQFIFQYYREEENGRGNFPPRFSGLQFPNYSSELNVNALELDDSALYLCASSMTGDSNSPVHFGNGTRLTVT.